This TCR beta chain was sequenced during a study of cytomegalovirus exposure and HLA in healthy donors. The study's findings and limits: The tendency of first-cohort TCR clusters to co-occur in the 120 validation repertoires was the finding of a later analysis.

The V gene end was trimmed by 2 bases and the J gene end by 8 bases; junction bases not matched to a gene: 6. Germline values: CDR1 KGHSH, CDR2 LQKENI. The CDR3 is made up of 14 amino acids. Worth noting for this clone: Its antigen is currently unknown.

The data were produced by immunoSEQ multiplex PCR, yet TCRdb's version contains in-frame clones alone and is incomplete. Among some 170,000 clones, about nine tenths were seen once, and the ten largest hold roughly 2.5%. From the roughly 120-subject validation cohort, which was separate from the roughly 670-subject first cohort, the donors were drawn. This clonotype was sampled from a man younger than 35 in good health and CMV-seropositive. The V and J genes are TRBV18 and TRBJ2-1, with TRBD2 matching 7 bases. Sequences were obtained from PBMCs. The chain's CDR3 is CASSPVAGRYEQFF. CDR3 nucleotide sequence: TGTGCCAGCTCACCAGTAGCGGGTAGGTATGAGCAGTTCTTC.